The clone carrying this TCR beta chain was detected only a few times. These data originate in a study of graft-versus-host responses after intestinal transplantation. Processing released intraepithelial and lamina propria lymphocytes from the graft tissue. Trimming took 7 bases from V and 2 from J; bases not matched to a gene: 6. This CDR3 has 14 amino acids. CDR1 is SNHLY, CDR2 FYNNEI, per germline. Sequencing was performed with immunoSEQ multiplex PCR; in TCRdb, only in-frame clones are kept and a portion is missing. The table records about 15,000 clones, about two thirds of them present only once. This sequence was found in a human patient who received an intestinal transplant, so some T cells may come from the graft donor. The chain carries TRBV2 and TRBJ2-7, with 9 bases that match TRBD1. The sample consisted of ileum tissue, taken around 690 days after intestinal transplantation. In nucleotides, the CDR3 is TGTGCCAGCAATACCGGGACAGGGCCCTACGAGCAGTACTTC. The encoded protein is CASNTGTGPYEQYF.